This T cell receptor beta chain was recorded in a study of blood T cell repertoires in COVID-19. Study-wide background: Sites across the United States, Italy and Spain contributed samples from acute and convalescent COVID-19. In each case, the material was cDNA or gDNA derived from T cells, B-cell-depleted T cells, or PBMCs.

Trimming removed 7 bases from V and 6 bases from J, with 19 bases in between. The germline CDR1 and CDR2 sequences are MDHEN and SYDVKM. The CDR3 totals 15 residues. Original data processing: Reference gene primer amplification in the assay estimated nucleated cell counts. Clones were sequenced by immunoSEQ multiplex PCR, and TCRdb holds only the in-frame ones, with some missing. Clone size and the V and J calls come from that table; the DNA yielded D and trimming. This sample has hundreds of thousands of clones, with 70% to 90% found just once. The material sequenced was peripheral blood. The origin of this receptor is a man between 35 and 55 years old with acute or convalescent COVID-19. The chain joins TRBV28 to TRBJ1-5, with D perhaps TRBD1 (6 bases). In nucleotides, the CDR3 is TGTGCCAGCATCCCGTCGGCGGGAGGGGGTCAGCCCCAGCATTTT. Translation: CASIPSAGGGQPQHF.